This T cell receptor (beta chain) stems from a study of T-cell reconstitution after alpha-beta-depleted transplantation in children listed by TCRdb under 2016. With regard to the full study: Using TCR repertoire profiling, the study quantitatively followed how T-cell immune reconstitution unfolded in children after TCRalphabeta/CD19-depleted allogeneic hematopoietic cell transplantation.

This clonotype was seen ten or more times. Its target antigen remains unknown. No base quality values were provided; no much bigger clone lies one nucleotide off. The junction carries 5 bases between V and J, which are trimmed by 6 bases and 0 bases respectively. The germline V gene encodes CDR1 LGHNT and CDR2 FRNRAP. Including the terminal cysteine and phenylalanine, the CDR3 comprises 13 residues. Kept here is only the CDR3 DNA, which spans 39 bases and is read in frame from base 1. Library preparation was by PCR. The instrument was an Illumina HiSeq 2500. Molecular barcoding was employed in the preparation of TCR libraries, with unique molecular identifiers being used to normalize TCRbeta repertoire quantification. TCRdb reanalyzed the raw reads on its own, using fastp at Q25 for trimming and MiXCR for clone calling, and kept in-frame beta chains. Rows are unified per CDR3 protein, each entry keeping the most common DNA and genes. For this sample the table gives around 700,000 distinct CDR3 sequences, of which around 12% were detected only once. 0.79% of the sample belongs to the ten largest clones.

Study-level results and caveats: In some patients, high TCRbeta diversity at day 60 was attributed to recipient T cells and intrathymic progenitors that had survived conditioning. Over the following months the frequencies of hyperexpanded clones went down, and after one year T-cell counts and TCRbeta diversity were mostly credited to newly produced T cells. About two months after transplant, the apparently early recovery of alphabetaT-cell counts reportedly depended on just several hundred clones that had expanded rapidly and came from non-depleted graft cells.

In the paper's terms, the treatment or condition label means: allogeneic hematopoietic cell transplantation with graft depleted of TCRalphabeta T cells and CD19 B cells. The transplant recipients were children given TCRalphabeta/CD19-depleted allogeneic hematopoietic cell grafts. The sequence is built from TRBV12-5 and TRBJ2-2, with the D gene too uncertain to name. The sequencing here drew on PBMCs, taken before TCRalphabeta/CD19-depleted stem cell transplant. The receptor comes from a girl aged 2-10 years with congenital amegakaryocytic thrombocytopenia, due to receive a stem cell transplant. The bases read TGTGCTAGTGGGCCTACGAACACCGGGGAGCTGTTTTTT. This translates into CASGPTNTGELFF. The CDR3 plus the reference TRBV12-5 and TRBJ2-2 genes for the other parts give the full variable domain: DARVTQTPRHKVTEMGQEVTMRCQPILGHNTVFWYRQTMMQGLELLAYFRNRAPLDDSGMPKDRFSAEMPDATLATLKIQPSEPRDSAVYFCASGPTNTGELFFGEGSRLTVL.